A selection of T cell receptor beta chains follows, all from one sample in a study of shared clonotypes between healthy human individuals. Repertoires were generated with immunoSEQ multiplex PCR, while TCRdb's copy carries only in-frame clones and drops some. The sample lists approximately 2.4 million clones, around 95% occurring once. The sample consisted of naive CD4+ T cells sorted from blood. The receptor source for this set is a man between 18 and 29 years old in good health. CDR3s include the opening cysteine and the closing phenylalanine or tryptophan. Fields, in order: D gene, V gene, J gene, clone size, CDR3 protein, CDR3 DNA. The D gene is left open where the match is weak. The listing skips clone size in some rows; elsewhere it reads once, few, many or a size class.

>TRBD1|TRBV28|TRBJ2-1|-
CASSPQQGLSSYNEQFF
TGTGCCAGCAGTCCTCAACAGGGGCTGAGCTCCTACAATGAGCAGTTCTTC
>-|TRBV12-5|TRBJ1-1|-
CASGPNPPNTEAFF
TGTGCTAGTGGCCCCAATCCCCCGAACACTGAAGCTTTCTTT
>-|TRBV5-1|TRBJ1-3|-
CASSLEDSSGNTIYF
TGCGCCAGCAGCTTGGAGGACAGCTCTGGAAACACCATATATTTT
>TRBD2|TRBV30|TRBJ2-1|-
CAWTPGRGAYNEQFF
TGTGCCTGGACCCCAGGGCGGGGGGCCTACAATGAGCAGTTCTTC
>-|TRBV10-1|TRBJ2-2|-
CASSVIRTENTGELFF
TGCGCCAGCAGTGTAATTAGGACAGAGAACACCGGGGAGCTGTTTTTT
>-|TRBV6-6|TRBJ1-2|-
CASTEGYGYTF
TGTGCCAGCACTGAGGGCTATGGCTACACCTTC
>-|TRBV30|TRBJ1-3|few
CAWSPNGGKNTIYF
TGTGCCTGGAGCCCCAATGGGGGGAAGAACACCATATATTTT
>-|TRBV27|TRBJ2-3|once
CASKEVIRTDTQYF
TGTGCCAGCAAAGAAGTGATTCGCACAGATACGCAGTATTTT
>-|TRBV5-1|TRBJ2-7|-
CASSLEPGMEQYF
TGCGCCAGCAGCCTGGAACCAGGGATGGAGCAGTACTTC
>-|TRBV10-3|TRBJ1-4|-
CAISEIGASNEKLFF
TGTGCCATCAGTGAGATTGGGGCCTCGAATGAAAAACTGTTTTTT
>-|TRBV30|TRBJ2-7|-
CAGGNVGTYEQYF
TGTGCCGGGGGTAATGTAGGCACCTACGAGCAGTACTTC
>-|TRBV4-1|TRBJ1-2|-
CASSRGEGLFNYGYTF
TGCGCCAGCAGCCGGGGGGAGGGTCTGTTCAACTATGGCTACACCTTC
>-|TRBV5-1|TRBJ1-1|few
CASSLIRNTEAFF
TGCGCCAGCAGCTTGATTCGGAACACTGAAGCTTTCTTT
>TRBD1|TRBV7-9|TRBJ1-4|-
CASSFSPGQGNEKLFF
TGTGCCAGCAGCTTCTCTCCGGGACAGGGGAATGAAAAACTGTTTTTT
>TRBD2|TRBV7-2|TRBJ2-7|-
CASSGGLAGATYEQYF
TGTGCCAGCAGCGGGGGACTAGCGGGGGCTACCTACGAGCAGTACTTC
>-|TRBV27|TRBJ1-6|-
CASSLSTVSYNSPLHF
TGTGCCAGCAGTTTATCGACAGTCTCCTATAATTCACCCCTCCACTTT
>-|TRBV5-1|TRBJ2-3|-
CASSGQFTDTQYF
TGCGCCAGCAGTGGACAGTTCACAGATACGCAGTATTTT
>TRBD1|TRBV28|TRBJ1-3|-
CASSRPTGPLGNTIYF
TGTGCCAGCAGCCGCCCGACAGGGCCCCTTGGAAACACCATATATTTT
>-|TRBV18|TRBJ2-7|-
CASSPSRASVNYEQYF
TGTGCCAGCTCACCTTCGAGGGCTAGCGTGAACTACGAGCAGTACTTC
>-|TRBV6-5|TRBJ1-2|-
CASTGTANYGYTF
TGTGCCAGCACGGGGACGGCCAACTATGGCTACACCTTC
>-|TRBV7-2|TRBJ2-7|-
CASSLAAENYEQYF
TGTGCCAGCAGCTTAGCAGCAGAGAACTACGAGCAGTACTTC
>-|TRBV2|TRBJ1-1|-
CASSEWSSGEAFF
TGTGCCAGCAGTGAATGGTCCAGCGGGGAAGCTTTCTTT
>-|TRBV2|TRBJ2-7|-
CASSEVEKEQYF
TGTGCCAGCAGTGAAGTCGAGAAAGAGCAGTACTTC
>TRBD1|TRBV7-9|TRBJ2-7|-
CASSYGTGFYEQYF
TGTGCCAGCAGCTACGGGACAGGCTTCTACGAGCAGTACTTC
>-|TRBV14|TRBJ2-7|-
CASSPMEKTPNYEQYF
TGTGCCAGCAGCCCGATGGAGAAAACACCGAATTACGAGCAGTACTTC
>TRBD2|TRBV7-9|TRBJ2-7|once
CASSSQREGPYEQYF
TGTGCCAGCAGCTCTCAGCGGGAGGGCCCCTACGAGCAGTACTTC
>-|TRBV5-6|TRBJ2-5|-
CASTEGPGEKYQETQYF
TGTGCCAGCACGGAGGGTCCAGGAGAAAAGTACCAAGAGACCCAGTACTTC
>-|TRBV29-1|TRBJ1-4|-
CSVEDRGGTNEKLFF
TGCAGCGTTGAAGATAGGGGGGGAACTAATGAAAAACTGTTTTTT
>TRBD1|TRBV28|TRBJ2-7|-
CASSLSGQGYHEQYF
TGTGCCAGCAGCCTCTCGGGACAGGGGTACCACGAGCAGTACTTC
>TRBD1|TRBV29-1|TRBJ1-2|-
CSVEPQGARANYGYTF
TGCAGCGTTGAACCACAGGGGGCGCGGGCTAACTATGGCTACACCTTC
>TRBD1|TRBV7-2|TRBJ1-5|-
CASSPGQLSNQPQHF
TGTGCCAGCAGCCCGGGACAGCTTAGCAATCAGCCCCAGCATTTT
>-|TRBV25-1|TRBJ2-1|-
CASSEYPESSYNEQFF
TGTGCCAGCAGTGAATACCCAGAGAGCTCCTACAATGAGCAGTTCTTC